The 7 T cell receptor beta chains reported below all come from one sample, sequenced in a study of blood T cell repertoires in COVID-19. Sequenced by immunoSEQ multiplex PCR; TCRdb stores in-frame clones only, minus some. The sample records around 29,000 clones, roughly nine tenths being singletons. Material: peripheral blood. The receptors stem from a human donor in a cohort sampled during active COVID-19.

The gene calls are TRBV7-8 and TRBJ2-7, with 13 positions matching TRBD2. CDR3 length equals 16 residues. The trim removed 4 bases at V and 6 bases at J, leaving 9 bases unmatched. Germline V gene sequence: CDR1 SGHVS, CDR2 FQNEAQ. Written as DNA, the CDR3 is TGTGCCAGCAGCTCGAAACTAGCGGGAGGGGGCAGCGAGCAGTACTTC. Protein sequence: CASSSKLAGGGSEQYF.

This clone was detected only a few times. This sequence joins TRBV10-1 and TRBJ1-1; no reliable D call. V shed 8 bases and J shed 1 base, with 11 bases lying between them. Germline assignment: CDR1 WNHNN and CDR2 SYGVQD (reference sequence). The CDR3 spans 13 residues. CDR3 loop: CASRLGRNTEAFF. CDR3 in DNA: TGCGCCAGCCGGCTCGGGAGGAACACTGAAGCTTTCTTT.

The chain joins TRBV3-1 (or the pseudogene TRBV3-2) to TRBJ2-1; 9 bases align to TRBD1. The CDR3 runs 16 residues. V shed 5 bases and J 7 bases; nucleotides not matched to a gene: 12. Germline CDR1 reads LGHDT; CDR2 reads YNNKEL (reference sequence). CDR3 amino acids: CASSFRTGGLGNEQFF. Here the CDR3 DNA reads TGTGCCAGCAGCTTCCGAACAGGGGGCTTAGGGAATGAGCAGTTCTTC.

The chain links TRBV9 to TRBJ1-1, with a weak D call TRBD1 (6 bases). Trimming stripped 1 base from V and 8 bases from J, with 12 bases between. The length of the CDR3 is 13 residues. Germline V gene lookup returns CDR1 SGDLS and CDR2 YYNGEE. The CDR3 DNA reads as TGTGCCAGCAGCGTAACAGGGTGGAGCGAAGCTTTCTTT. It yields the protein CASSVTGWSEAFF.

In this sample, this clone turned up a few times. This chain's CDR3 is CAWSVRASGELFF. For the CDR3, the DNA is TGTGCCTGGAGTGTTAGAGCTTCGGGGGAGCTGTTTTTT. The gene calls are TRBV30 and TRBJ2-2; D is uncertain. CDR3 length: 13 amino acids. Trimming left V 0 bases short and J 8 bases short, with 10 bases between. Germline assignment: CDR1 GTSNPN and CDR2 SVGIG (reference sequence).

The CDR3 nucleotides read TGTGCCAGCAGCAGGGGCCATCGTAGCAATGAGCAGTTCTTC. This codes for CASSRGHRSNEQFF. The chain employs TRBV6-5 and TRBJ2-1, with D possibly being TRBD1 (6 bases). Germline CDR1 reads MNHEY; CDR2 reads SVGAGI. The CDR3 loop spans 14 amino acids. V was cut by 6 bases and J by 6 bases, with 15 bases left in between.

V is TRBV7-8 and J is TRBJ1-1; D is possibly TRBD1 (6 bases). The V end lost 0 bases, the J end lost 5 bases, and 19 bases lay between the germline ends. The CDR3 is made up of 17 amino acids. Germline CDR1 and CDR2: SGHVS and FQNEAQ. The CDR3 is CASSLATYTGRGTEAFF. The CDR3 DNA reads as TGTGCCAGCAGCTTAGCTACCTATACAGGGCGTGGAACTGAAGCTTTCTTT. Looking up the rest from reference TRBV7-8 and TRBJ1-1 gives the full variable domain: GAGVSQSPRYKVAKRGQDVALRCDPISGHVSLFWYQQALGQGPEFLTYFQNEAQLDKSGLPSDRFFAERPEGSVSTLKIQRTQQEDSAVYLCASSLATYTGRGTEAFFGQGTRLTVV.